This TCR beta chain was recovered during a study of cytomegalovirus exposure and HLA in healthy donors. This PCR relied on a set of 60 Vbeta primers and 13 Jbeta primers. Sequencing was performed with immunoSEQ multiplex PCR; in TCRdb, only in-frame clones are kept and a portion is missing. The repertoire holds around 130,000 clones, with about two thirds as singletons. Germline V gene sequence: CDR1 MDHEN, CDR2 SYDVKM. This CDR3 region has 15 residues. After removal of 6 bases from V and 7 bases from J, the junction contained 11 bases not matched to a gene. This clonotype originated in a woman aged 60-75 years in good health and CMV-seropositive. The material sequenced was PBMCs. This chain connects TRBV28 to TRBJ1-5; 8 bases line up with TRBD1. Here the CDR3 DNA reads TGTGCCAGCAGCTTCCCGGACAGGGCTGGGCAGCCCCAGCATTTT. This sequence encodes CASSFPDRAGQPQHF. Together with reference TRBV28 and TRBJ1-5, the CDR3 gives the full variable domain: DVKVTQSSRYLVKRTGEKVFLECVQDMDHENMFWYRQDPGLGLRLIYFSYDVKMKEKGDIPEGYSVSREKKERFSLILESASTNQTSMYLCASSFPDRAGQPQHFGDGTRLSIL.